This T cell receptor beta chain was documented in a study of blood T cell repertoires in COVID-19. Study-level background: COVID-19 samples from acute and convalescent phases originated in the United States, Italy and Spain.

Grouping used clinical history reported by participants in a survey and questionnaire. Recovered status in Cohort 3 required two negative PCRs, clearance, or symptom resolution. In germline, CDR1 is KGHSH, CDR2 LQKENI. The CDR3 is 15 residues long. V was trimmed by 1 base and J by 5 bases, leaving 12 bases between them. Generated by immunoSEQ multiplex PCR, the TCRdb table keeps only in-frame clones and is missing some. The table shows roughly 520,000 clones, with roughly 90% occurring only once. This clonotype originated in a woman in her thirties or forties who had recovered from COVID-19. Specimen: PBMCs or T cells enriched from blood (not recorded which). This chain connects TRBV18 to TRBJ1-5, with D hard to call. This CDR3 is CASSPREGYDQPQHF. CDR3 DNA: TGTGCCAGCTCACCACGAGAGGGTTATGATCAGCCCCAGCATTTT.